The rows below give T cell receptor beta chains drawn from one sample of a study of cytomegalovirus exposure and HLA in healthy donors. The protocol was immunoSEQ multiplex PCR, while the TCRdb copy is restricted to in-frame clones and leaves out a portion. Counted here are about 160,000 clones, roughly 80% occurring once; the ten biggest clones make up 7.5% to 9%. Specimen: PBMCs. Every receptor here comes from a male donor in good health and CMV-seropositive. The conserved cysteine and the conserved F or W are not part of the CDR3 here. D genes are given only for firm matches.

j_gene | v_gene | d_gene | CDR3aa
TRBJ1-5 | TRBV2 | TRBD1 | ASRPPGQVSNQPQH
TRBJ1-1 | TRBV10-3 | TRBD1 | AITRDRNTEAF
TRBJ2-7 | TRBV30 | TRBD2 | AWTLAGGPGEQY
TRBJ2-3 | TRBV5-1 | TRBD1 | ASSLEGTGWIDTQY
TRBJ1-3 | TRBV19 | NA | ATGPGARGNTIY
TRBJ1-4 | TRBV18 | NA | ASSPTATNEKLF
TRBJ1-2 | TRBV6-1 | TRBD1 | ASTRDSPEGGYT
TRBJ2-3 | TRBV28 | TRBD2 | ASSSKLAGLTQY
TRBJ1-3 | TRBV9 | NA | ASSVASGNTIY
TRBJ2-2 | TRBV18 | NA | ASSGTNTGELF
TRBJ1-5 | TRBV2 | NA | ASSEAAQSNQPQH
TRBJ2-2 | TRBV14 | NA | ASSPRAGTGELF
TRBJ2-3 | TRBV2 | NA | ASSDTGKFPDTQY
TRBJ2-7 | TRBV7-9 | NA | ASSRGGGEQY
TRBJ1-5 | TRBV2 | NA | ASSELVQSNQPQH
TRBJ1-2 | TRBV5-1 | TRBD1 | ASSGTGREYGYT
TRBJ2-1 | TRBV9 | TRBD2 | ASSVRSGGGNEQF
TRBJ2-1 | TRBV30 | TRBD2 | AWNLMAGGNEQF
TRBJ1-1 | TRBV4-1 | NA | ASSPAAGLDTEAF
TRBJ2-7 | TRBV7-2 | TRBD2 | ASSSRGGTRDEQY
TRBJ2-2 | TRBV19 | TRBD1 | ASRTGDTGELF
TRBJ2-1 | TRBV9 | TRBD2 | ASSVGLAGVQMNEQF
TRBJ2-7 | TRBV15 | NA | ATSPPGAYEQY